Sequencing of this T cell receptor (beta chain) was carried out in a study of blood T cell repertoires in COVID-19. Study summary: The cDNA or gDNA used as material had been derived from T cells, B-cell-depleted T cells, or PBMCs.

Clones were sequenced by immunoSEQ multiplex PCR, and TCRdb holds only the in-frame ones, with some missing. This table has under 200,000 clones, more than 70% appearing once. The CDR3 extends over 14 amino acids. The germline gives CDR1 SGHNT, CDR2 YENEEA. Trimming shortened V by 5 bases and J by 5 bases, and 10 bases separated the two germline ends. The rearrangement uses TRBV11-3 and TRBJ1-6; a weak D match, TRBD1 (5 bases). This receptor was obtained from a man aged 50 to 60 with active or convalescent COVID-19. The sample taken for sequencing was peripheral blood. The CDR3: CASSPRQNNSPLHF. The CDR3 DNA is TGTGCCAGCAGCCCGAGACAGAATAATTCACCCCTCCACTTT.